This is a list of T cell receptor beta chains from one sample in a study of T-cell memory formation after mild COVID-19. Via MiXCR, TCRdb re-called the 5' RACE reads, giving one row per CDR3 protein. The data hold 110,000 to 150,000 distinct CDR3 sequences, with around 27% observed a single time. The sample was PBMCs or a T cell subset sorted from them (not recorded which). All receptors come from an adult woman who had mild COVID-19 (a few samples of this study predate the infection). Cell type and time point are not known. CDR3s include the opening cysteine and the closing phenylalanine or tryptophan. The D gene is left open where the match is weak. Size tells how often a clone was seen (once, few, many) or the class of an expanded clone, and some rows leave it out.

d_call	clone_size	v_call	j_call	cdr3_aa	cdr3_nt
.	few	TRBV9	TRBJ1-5	CASSDPNQPQHF	TGTGCCAGCAGCGACCCCAATCAGCCCCAGCATTTT
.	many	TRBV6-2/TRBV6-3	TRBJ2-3	CASSYSPSDISSTDTQYF	TGTGCCAGCAGTTACTCGCCCTCCGATATATCTAGCACAGATACGCAGTATTTT
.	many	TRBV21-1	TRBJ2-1	CASSIRTDASSYNEQFF	TGTGCCAGCAGCATACGGACAGACGCAAGCTCCTACAATGAGCAGTTCTTC
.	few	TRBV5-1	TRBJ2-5	CASSPPAEETQYF	TGCGCCAGCAGCCCCCCCGCCGAAGAGACCCAGTACTTC
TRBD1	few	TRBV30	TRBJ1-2	CAWSNPGQATNYGYTF	TGTGCCTGGAGCAATCCCGGACAGGCGACTAACTATGGCTACACCTTC
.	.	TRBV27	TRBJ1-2	CASSFRGASNYGYTF	TGTGCCAGCAGTTTTCGGGGGGCGTCTAACTATGGCTACACCTTC
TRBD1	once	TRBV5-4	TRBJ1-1	CASSLPTGVNTEAFF	TGTGCCAGCAGCTTACCTACAGGGGTGAACACTGAAGCTTTCTTT
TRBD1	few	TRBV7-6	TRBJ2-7	CASSSSPTGGYEQYF	TGTGCCAGCAGCTCATCCCCGACAGGGGGCTACGAGCAGTACTTC
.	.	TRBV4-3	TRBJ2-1	CASSHAPPGSFPSNEQFF	TGCGCCAGCAGCCACGCTCCTCCCGGGAGCTTCCCTTCCAATGAGCAGTTCTTC
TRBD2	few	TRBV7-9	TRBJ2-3	CASSSPGLAEPSTTDTQYF	TGTGCCAGCAGCTCGCCGGGACTAGCGGAACCCAGTACCACAGATACGCAGTATTTT
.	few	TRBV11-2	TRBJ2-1	CASSLGRHNEQFF	TGTGCCAGCAGCTTAGGGCGTCACAATGAGCAGTTCTTC
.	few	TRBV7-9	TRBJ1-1	CASSLAGLENTEAFF	TGTGCCAGCAGCTTAGCGGGGCTCGAGAACACTGAAGCTTTCTTT
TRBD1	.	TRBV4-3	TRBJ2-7	CASSQTDRVGYEQYF	TGCGCCAGCAGCCAGACCGACAGGGTGGGCTACGAGCAGTACTTC
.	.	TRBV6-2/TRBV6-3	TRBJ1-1	CASREGWGTEAFF	TGTGCCAGCCGAGAGGGTTGGGGGACTGAAGCTTTCTTT
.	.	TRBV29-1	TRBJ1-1	CSGRDTLNTEAFF	TGCAGCGGAAGGGACACCCTGAACACTGAAGCTTTCTTT
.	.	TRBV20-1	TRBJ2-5	CSAWIMRGYQETQYF	TGCAGTGCTTGGATCATGAGGGGGTATCAAGAGACCCAGTACTTC
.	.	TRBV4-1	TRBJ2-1	CASSQEVEDRTDEQFF	TGCGCCAGCAGCCAAGAAGTAGAAGACAGAACTGATGAGCAGTTCTTC
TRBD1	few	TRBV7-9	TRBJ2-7	CASSRSYGTGAYEQYF	TGTGCCAGCAGCCGCTCCTACGGGACAGGGGCCTACGAGCAGTACTTC
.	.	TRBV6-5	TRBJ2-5	CASSYSSEETQYF	TGTGCCAGCAGTTACTCTAGCGAAGAGACCCAGTACTTC
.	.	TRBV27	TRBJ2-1	CASSFSPGAGEQFF	TGTGCCAGCAGTTTCTCCCCCGGCGCGGGTGAGCAGTTCTTC